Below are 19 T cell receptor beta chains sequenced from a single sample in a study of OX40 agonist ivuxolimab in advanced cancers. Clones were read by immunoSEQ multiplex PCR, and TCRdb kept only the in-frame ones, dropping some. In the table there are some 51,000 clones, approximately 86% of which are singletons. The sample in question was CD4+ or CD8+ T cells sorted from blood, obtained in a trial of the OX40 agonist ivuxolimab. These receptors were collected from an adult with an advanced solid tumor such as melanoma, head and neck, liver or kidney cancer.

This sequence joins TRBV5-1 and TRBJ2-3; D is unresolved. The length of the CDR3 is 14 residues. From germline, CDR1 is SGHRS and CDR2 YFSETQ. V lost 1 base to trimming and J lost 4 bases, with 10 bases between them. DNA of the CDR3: TGCGCCAGCAGCTTGACACTGATCCCAGATACGCAGTATTTT. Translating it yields CASSLTLIPDTQYF.

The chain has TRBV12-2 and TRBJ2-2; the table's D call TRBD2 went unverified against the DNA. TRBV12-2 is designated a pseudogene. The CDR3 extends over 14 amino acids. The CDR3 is CAPEGAGVTGELFF. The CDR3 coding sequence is TGTGCCCCCGAAGGAGCGGGGGTGACCGGGGAGCTGTTTTTT.

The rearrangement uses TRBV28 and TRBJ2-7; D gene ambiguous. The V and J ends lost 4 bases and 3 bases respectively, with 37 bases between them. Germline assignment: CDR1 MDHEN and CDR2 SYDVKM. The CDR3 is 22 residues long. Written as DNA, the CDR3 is TGTGCCAGCAGTTCTCCCGAATCATCCAACGCACCCGACCCAACTCGGTACTACGAGCAGTACTTC. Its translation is CASSSPESSNAPDPTRYYEQYF.

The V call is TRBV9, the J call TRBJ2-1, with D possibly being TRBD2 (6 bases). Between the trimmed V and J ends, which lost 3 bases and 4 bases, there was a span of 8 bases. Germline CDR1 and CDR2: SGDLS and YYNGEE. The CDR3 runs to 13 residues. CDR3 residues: CASSGLEYNEQFF. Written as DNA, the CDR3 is TGTGCCAGCAGCGGACTAGAATACAATGAGCAGTTCTTC.

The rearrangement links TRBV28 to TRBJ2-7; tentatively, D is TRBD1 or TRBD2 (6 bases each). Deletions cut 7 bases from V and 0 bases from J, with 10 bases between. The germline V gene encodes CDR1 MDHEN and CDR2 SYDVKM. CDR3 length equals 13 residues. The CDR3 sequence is CASMGGASYEQYF. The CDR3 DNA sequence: TGTGCCAGCATGGGGGGCGCCTCCTACGAGCAGTACTTC. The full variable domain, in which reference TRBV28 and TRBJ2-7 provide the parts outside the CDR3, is DVKVTQSSRYLVKRTGEKVFLECVQDMDHENMFWYRQDPGLGLRLIYFSYDVKMKEKGDIPEGYSVSREKKERFSLILESASTNQTSMYLCASMGGASYEQYFGPGTRLTVT.

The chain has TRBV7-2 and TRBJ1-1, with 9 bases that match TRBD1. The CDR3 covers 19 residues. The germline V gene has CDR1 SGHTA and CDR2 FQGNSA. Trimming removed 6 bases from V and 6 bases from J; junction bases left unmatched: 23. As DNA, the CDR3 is TGTGCCAGCAGTTACCCGGAAGAAGGGGACAGGGCCTTTTTAGCTGAAGCTTTCTTT. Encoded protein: CASSYPEEGDRAFLAEAFF.

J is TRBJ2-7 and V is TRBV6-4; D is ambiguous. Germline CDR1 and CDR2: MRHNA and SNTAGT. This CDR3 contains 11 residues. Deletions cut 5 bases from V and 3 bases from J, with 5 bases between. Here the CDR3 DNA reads TGTGCCAGCAGTTCCTACTACGAGCAGTACTTC. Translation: CASSSYYEQYF.

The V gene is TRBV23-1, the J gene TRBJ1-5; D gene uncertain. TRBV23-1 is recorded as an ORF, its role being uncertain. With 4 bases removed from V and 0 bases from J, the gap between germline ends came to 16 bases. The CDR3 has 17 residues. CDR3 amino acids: CASSPIAKTHSNQPQHF. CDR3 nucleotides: TGCGCCAGCAGTCCAATCGCTAAAACCCATAGCAATCAGCCCCAGCATTTT.

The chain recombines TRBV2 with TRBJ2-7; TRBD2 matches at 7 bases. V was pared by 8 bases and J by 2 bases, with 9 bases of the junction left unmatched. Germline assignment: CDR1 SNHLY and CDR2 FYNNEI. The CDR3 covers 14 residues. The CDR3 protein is CASGAFGGTYEQYF. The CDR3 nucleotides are TGTGCCAGCGGGGCGTTCGGGGGGACCTACGAGCAGTACTTC.

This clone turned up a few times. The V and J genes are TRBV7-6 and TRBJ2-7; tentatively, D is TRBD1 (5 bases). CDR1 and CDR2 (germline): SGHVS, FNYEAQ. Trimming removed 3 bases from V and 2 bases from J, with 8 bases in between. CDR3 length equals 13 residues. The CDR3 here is CASSLTDTYEQYF. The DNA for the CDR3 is TGTGCCAGCAGCTTGACAGATACCTACGAGCAGTACTTC.

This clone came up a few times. The CDR3 DNA follows: TGCAGCGCCCCGGGACGGGACAATAACTATGGCTACACCTTC. This gives the protein CSAPGRDNNYGYTF. The gene calls are TRBV29-1 and TRBJ1-2, with TRBD1 as a possible D gene (6 bases). V dropped 7 bases and J dropped 1 base, with 16 bases sitting between them. In germline, CDR1 is SQVTM, CDR2 ANQGSEA. This CDR3 is 14 amino acids long.

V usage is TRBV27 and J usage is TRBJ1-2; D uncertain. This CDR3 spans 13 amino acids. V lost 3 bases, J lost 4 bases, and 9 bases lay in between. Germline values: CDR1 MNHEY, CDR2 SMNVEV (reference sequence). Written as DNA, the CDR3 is TGTGCCAGCAGTTTCCGCTCCAGCTATGGCTACACCTTC. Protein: CASSFRSSYGYTF.

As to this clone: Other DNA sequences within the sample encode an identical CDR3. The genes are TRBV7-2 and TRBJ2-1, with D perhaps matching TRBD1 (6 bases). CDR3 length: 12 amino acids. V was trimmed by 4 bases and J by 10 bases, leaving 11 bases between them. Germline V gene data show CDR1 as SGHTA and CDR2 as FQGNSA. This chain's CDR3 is CASSSRQGEQFF. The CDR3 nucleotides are TGTGCCAGCAGCTCCCGGCAGGGGGAGCAGTTCTTC.

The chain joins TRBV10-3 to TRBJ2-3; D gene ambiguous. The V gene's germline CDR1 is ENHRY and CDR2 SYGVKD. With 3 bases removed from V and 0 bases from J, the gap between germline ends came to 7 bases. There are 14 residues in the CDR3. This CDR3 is CAISDGDSTDTQYF. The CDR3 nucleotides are TGTGCCATCAGTGATGGGGATAGCACAGATACGCAGTATTTT.

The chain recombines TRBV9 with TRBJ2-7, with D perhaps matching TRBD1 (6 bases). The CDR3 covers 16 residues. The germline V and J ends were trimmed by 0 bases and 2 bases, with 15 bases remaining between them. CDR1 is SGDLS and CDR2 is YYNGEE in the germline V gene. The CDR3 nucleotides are TGTGCCAGCAGCGTAGGACGGGGACAATTACCCTACGAGCAGTACTTC. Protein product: CASSVGRGQLPYEQYF.

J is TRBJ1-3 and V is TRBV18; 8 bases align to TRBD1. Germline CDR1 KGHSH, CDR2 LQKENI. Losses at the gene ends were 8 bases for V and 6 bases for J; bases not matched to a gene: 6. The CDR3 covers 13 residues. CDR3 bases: TGTGCCAGCGGGGGACAGGATGAAAACACCATATATTTT. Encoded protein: CASGGQDENTIYF.

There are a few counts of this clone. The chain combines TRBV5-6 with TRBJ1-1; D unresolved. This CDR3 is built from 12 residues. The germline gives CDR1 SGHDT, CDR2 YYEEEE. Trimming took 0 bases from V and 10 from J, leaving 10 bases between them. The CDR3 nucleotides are TGTGCCAGCAGCTTGGGGGGTAGTCTAGCTTTCTTT. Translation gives CASSLGGSLAFF.

The CDR3 reads CASSLLGVGNQPQHF. In nucleotides, the CDR3 is TGTGCCAGCAGTTTATTGGGTGTGGGGAATCAGCCCCAGCATTTT. The V and J genes are TRBV27 and TRBJ1-5, with D unresolved. Germline loops: CDR1 MNHEY, CDR2 SMNVEV (reference sequence). Trimming pared 1 base from V and 4 bases from J, leaving 11 bases between. CDR3 length: 15 amino acids.

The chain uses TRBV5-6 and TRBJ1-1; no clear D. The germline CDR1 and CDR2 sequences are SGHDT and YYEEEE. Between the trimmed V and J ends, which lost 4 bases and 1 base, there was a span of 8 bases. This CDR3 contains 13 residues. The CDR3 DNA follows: TGTGCCAGCAGCCTCGACACGAACACTGAAGCTTTCTTT. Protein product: CASSLDTNTEAFF.